One sample yielded the 30 T cell receptor beta chains listed below, sequenced in a study of cytomegalovirus exposure and HLA in healthy donors. In the PCR, 60 Vbeta and 13 Jbeta primers were used. The repertoire was sequenced with immunoSEQ multiplex PCR; TCRdb's copy has only in-frame clones and lacks some. Among about 90,000 clones listed, roughly 84% were seen once. Sequencing was carried out using PBMCs. These receptor sequences come from a man aged 18 to 35 in good health and CMV-seronegative.

The chain uses TRBV28 and TRBJ1-1; D might be TRBD1 (6 bases). Trimming took 1 base from V and 8 from J, leaving 11 bases between them. The CDR3 contains 13 residues. Germline CDR1 MDHEN, CDR2 SYDVKM. The CDR3 loop reads CASSLSGQYEAFF. CDR3 nucleotide sequence: TGTGCCAGCAGTTTATCAGGACAGTACGAAGCTTTCTTT. Supplemented by reference TRBV28 and TRBJ1-1, the full variable domain reads DVKVTQSSRYLVKRTGEKVFLECVQDMDHENMFWYRQDPGLGLRLIYFSYDVKMKEKGDIPEGYSVSREKKERFSLILESASTNQTSMYLCASSLSGQYEAFFGQGTRLTVV.

The rearrangement links TRBV7-6 to TRBJ1-2, with no clear D. V lost 1 base and J lost 7, with 10 bases in between. Germline V gives CDR1 SGHVS, CDR2 FNYEAQ. The CDR3 is 13 residues long. Here the CDR3 DNA reads TGTGCCAGCAGCTTAGAGCGGTTTGGTGGCTACACCTTC. Translation gives CASSLERFGGYTF.

This chain connects TRBV9 to TRBJ2-5, with 13 bases matching TRBD2. The CDR3 sequence is 16 residues long. The germline V gene encodes CDR1 SGDLS and CDR2 YYNGEE. The ends lost 4 bases at V and 3 bases at J; junction bases unmatched: 6. CDR3 DNA sequence: TGTGCCAGCAGCTCACCGGGACTAGCGGGAAAAGAGACCCAGTACTTC. This codes for CASSSPGLAGKETQYF. The variable domain in full, with the rest retrieved from reference TRBV9 and TRBJ2-5, is DSGVTQTPKHLITATGQRVTLRCSPRSGDLSVYWYQQSLDQGLQFLIQYYNGEERAKGNILERFSAQQFPDLHSELNLSSLELGDSALYFCASSSPGLAGKETQYFGPGTRLLVL.

CDR3 amino acids: CASSQGHGNTEAFF. The CDR3 bases are TGTGCCAGCAGCCAAGGTCACGGGAACACTGAAGCTTTCTTT. The rearrangement joins TRBV4-2 to TRBJ1-1, with D uncertain. Germline lookup yields CDR1 LGHNA and CDR2 YNFKEQ. Trimming took 1 base from V and 1 from J, leaving 7 bases between them. CDR3 length: 14 residues.

This CDR3 is CASSSSRDRATDTQYF. CDR3 bases: TGTGCCAGCAGCTCCTCCCGGGACAGAGCCACAGATACGCAGTATTTT. The chain recombines TRBV5-4 with TRBJ2-3; TRBD1 matches at 7 bases. The CDR3 spans 16 residues. The ends lost 3 bases at V and 2 bases at J; junction bases unmatched: 9. Germline values: CDR1 SGHNT, CDR2 YYREEE (reference sequence).

The chain has TRBV28 and TRBJ1-5; 7 bases match TRBD1. With V trimmed by 2 bases and J by 1 base, 2 bases remained unmatched. The CDR3 consists of 15 residues. The germline V gene has CDR1 MDHEN and CDR2 SYDVKM. The CDR3: CASSLARGSNQPQHF. Here the CDR3 DNA reads TGTGCCAGCAGTTTAGCCAGGGGGAGCAATCAGCCCCAGCATTTT.

This chain links TRBV27 with TRBJ1-4, with 7 bases aligning to TRBD1. From germline, CDR1 is MNHEY and CDR2 SMNVEV (reference sequence). The V and J ends lost 5 bases and 3 bases, in that order; junction bases with no gene match: 6. This CDR3 spans 15 amino acids. The CDR3 DNA follows: TGTGCCAGCAGTAACAGGGGAATAGCTAATGAAAAACTGTTTTTT. Translated: CASSNRGIANEKLFF.

V gene TRBV5-8 combines with J gene TRBJ2-7; maybe TRBD1 (5 bases). CDR3 length: 14 amino acids. Between the trimmed V and J ends, which lost 2 bases and 3 bases, there was a span of 12 bases. Per germline, CDR1 SGHTS and CDR2 YDEGEE. The CDR3: CASSLLTGYYEQYF. The CDR3 region has the DNA TGTGCCAGCAGCTTACTTACAGGTTACTACGAGCAGTACTTC.

The chain uses TRBV28 and TRBJ1-2; the D gene is possibly TRBD1 (6 bases). V was pared by 6 bases and J by 2 bases, with 16 bases between. The germline V gene encodes CDR1 MDHEN and CDR2 SYDVKM. The CDR3 length is 15 residues. This CDR3 is CASSLQGPGNYGYTF. The CDR3 DNA reads as TGTGCCAGCAGCCTACAGGGCCCGGGGAACTATGGCTACACCTTC.

The chain combines TRBV6-4 with TRBJ1-6; possibly TRBD1 for D (6 bases). Trimming left V 4 bases short and J 6 bases short, with 13 bases between. The CDR3 length is 15 residues. CDR1 and CDR2 (germline): MRHNA, SNTAGT. The CDR3 region has the DNA TGTGCCAGCAGTGCCCCTACAGGGAGTAATTCACCCCTCCACTTT. This sequence encodes CASSAPTGSNSPLHF.

This rearrangement joins TRBV2 to TRBJ1-2, with D tentatively TRBD1 (6 bases). Germline assignment: CDR1 SNHLY and CDR2 FYNNEI. The germline V and J ends were trimmed by 5 bases and 8 bases, with 18 bases remaining between them. This CDR3 has 14 residues. CDR3 DNA: TGTGCCAGCAGTACACGAACAGGGAGGGGAGGCTACACCTTC. Protein: CASSTRTGRGGYTF.

V usage is TRBV7-8 and J usage is TRBJ1-6; no definite D call. The ends were cut back, 4 bases at V and 4 bases at J, with 2 bases in the middle. This CDR3 has 12 residues. Germline values: CDR1 SGHVS, CDR2 FQNEAQ. This CDR3 is CASSSYNSPLHF. The CDR3 DNA reads TGTGCCAGCAGCTCTTATAATTCACCCCTCCACTTT.

The chain uses TRBV5-1 and TRBJ2-1; D possibly corresponds to TRBD1 (5 bases). The CDR3 totals 17 residues. Trimming removed 4 bases at V and 0 bases at J, with 17 bases between. Germline V CDR1 and CDR2: SGHRS, YFSETQ. CDR3 nucleotide sequence: TGCGCCAGCAGCCACGGCTCAGGGCCGAGCTCCTACAATGAGCAGTTCTTC. Translating it yields CASSHGSGPSSYNEQFF.

This sequence joins TRBV5-1 and TRBJ2-5; 9 positions agree with TRBD1. Germline-derived CDR1 and CDR2 are SGHRS and YFSETQ. The CDR3 sequence is 15 residues long. Germline trimming cut 1 base from V and 5 bases from J; bases unmatched to any gene: 6. The CDR3 spells CASSLTGGVGETQYF. CDR3 nucleotides: TGCGCCAGCAGCTTGACAGGGGGCGTGGGCGAGACCCAGTACTTC.

There are a few counts of this clone. The chain recombines TRBV7-2 with TRBJ2-1, with D possibly being TRBD2 (6 bases). Trimming pared 1 base from V and 11 bases from J, leaving 12 bases between. Germline-derived CDR1 and CDR2 are SGHTA and FQGNSA. The CDR3 runs 13 residues. In nucleotides, the CDR3 is TGTGCCAGCAGCTTAGACAAGCGGGCTCAGCAGTTCTTC. The encoded protein is CASSLDKRAQQFF.

This chain joins TRBV4-3 and TRBJ1-2, with 7 bases matching TRBD1. Germline CDR1 LGHNA, CDR2 YSLEER. The CDR3 sequence is 16 residues long. V trimming: 0 bases; J trimming: 3 bases; junction bases outside the gene matches: 7. CDR3 sequence: CASSQDNNDRDYGYTF. CDR3 DNA sequence: TGCGCCAGCAGCCAAGATAATAACGACAGGGACTATGGCTACACCTTC.

In this sample, this clone turned up once. J is TRBJ1-1 and V is TRBV5-1; D unresolved. V lost 0 bases and J 13 bases, leaving 16 bases between the germline ends. Germline V gene data show CDR1 as SGHRS and CDR2 as YFSETQ. This CDR3 has 13 amino acids. CDR3 nucleotide sequence: TGCGCCAGCAGCTTGGGAGCGGGGAGGGAGGATTTCTTT. Amino acids: CASSLGAGREDFF.

The chain is built from TRBV19 and TRBJ2-7; no firm D call. Between the trimmed V and J ends, which lost 3 bases and 2 bases, there was a span of 17 bases. Germline V gene lookup returns CDR1 LNHDA and CDR2 SQIVND (reference sequence). The CDR3 is 16 amino acids. The CDR3 loop reads CASSIGEAARPYEQYF. The CDR3 coding sequence is TGTGCCAGTAGTATTGGAGAGGCTGCTCGCCCCTACGAGCAGTACTTC.

This clone was seen only once. This chain uses TRBV27 with TRBJ2-1; the D gene is possibly TRBD1 (5 bases). Trimming removed 6 bases at V and 6 bases at J, with 18 bases between. The CDR3 has 15 amino acids. In germline, CDR1 is MNHEY, CDR2 SMNVEV (reference sequence). The CDR3 reads CASRAGISWGNEQFF. For the CDR3, the DNA is TGTGCCAGCAGGGCAGGGATCTCCTGGGGCAATGAGCAGTTCTTC.

This chain connects TRBV30 to TRBJ2-7; 12 bases line up with TRBD1. The CDR3 totals 16 residues. Germline CDR1 and CDR2: GTSNPN and SVGIG (reference sequence). V shed 3 bases, J shed 5 bases, and the junction held 11 bases outside the gene matches. The CDR3 region is CAWSYRGGQGANEQYF. The CDR3 nucleotides read TGTGCCTGGAGCTACAGGGGGGGACAGGGGGCTAACGAGCAGTACTTC.

The J gene is TRBJ1-3, the V gene TRBV2; perhaps TRBD1 as D (5 bases). Per germline, CDR1 SNHLY and CDR2 FYNNEI. The V end was cut by 1 base, the J end by 0 bases, with 10 bases between. This CDR3 contains 16 residues. The CDR3 loop reads CASSEGGFISGNTIYF. The CDR3, as DNA: TGTGCCAGCAGTGAAGGGGGCTTCATCTCTGGAAACACCATATATTTT. The whole variable domain, remainder taken from reference TRBV2 and TRBJ1-3, is EPEVTQTPSHQVTQMGQEVILRCVPISNHLYFYWYRQILGQKVEFLVSFYNNEISEKSEIFDDQFSVERPDGSNFTLKIRSTKLEDSAMYFCASSEGGFISGNTIYFGEGSWLTVV.

This clone was observed once. This chain links TRBV2 with TRBJ2-5; TRBD2 matches at 10 bases. Germline loops: CDR1 SNHLY, CDR2 FYNNEI. The V and J ends lost 8 bases and 5 bases, in that order; junction bases with no gene match: 14. The CDR3 has 16 amino acids. Written as DNA, the CDR3 is TGTGCCAGCTGCCCCCCGGCGAGCGGGAGGGGGGAGACCCAGTACTTC. Residues: CASCPPASGRGETQYF.

V is TRBV10-2 and J is TRBJ2-4, with 15 bases matching TRBD2. This CDR3 is 20 amino acids long. The V gene end was trimmed by 5 bases and the J gene end by 6 bases; junction bases not matched to a gene: 17. Per the germline V gene, CDR1 is WSHSY and CDR2 is SAAADI. The CDR3 here is CASSKPGLAGGPAIGNIQYF. In DNA, the CDR3 is TGCGCCAGCAGTAAACCGGGACTAGCGGGGGGACCCGCTATCGGAAACATTCAGTACTTC.

This chain connects TRBV6-5 to TRBJ2-7; 10 nucleotides match TRBD2. CDR1 MNHEY and CDR2 SVGAGI come from the germline V gene. Trimming cost V 5 bases and J 4 bases; bases outside gene matches: 5. This CDR3 has 14 amino acids. CDR3 region: CASSKLAGVYEQYF. As DNA, the CDR3 is TGTGCCAGCAGTAAGCTAGCGGGAGTATACGAGCAGTACTTC.

The chain is built from TRBV30 and TRBJ2-2; TRBD2 might be the D (6 bases). V shed 4 bases and J shed 2 bases, with 11 bases lying between them. Germline-derived CDR1 and CDR2 are GTSNPN and SVGIG (reference sequence). The CDR3 loop spans 14 amino acids. CDR3 loop: CAWMWGGNTGELFF. In nucleotides, the CDR3 is TGTGCCTGGATGTGGGGAGGCAACACCGGGGAGCTGTTTTTT.

The table lists this clone with a count of one. The rearrangement joins TRBV9 to TRBJ2-2, with D perhaps matching TRBD1 (6 bases). From germline, CDR1 is SGDLS and CDR2 YYNGEE. The CDR3 consists of 15 residues. V shed 3 bases and J shed 4 bases, with 13 bases lying between them. The DNA of the CDR3 is TGTGCCAGCAGCGCTACAGGGTTCGGCACCGGGGAGCTGTTTTTT. This encodes CASSATGFGTGELFF.

This clone was observed a few times. The V gene is TRBV6-6, the J gene TRBJ1-5, with a weak D call TRBD1 (6 bases). This CDR3 spans 14 amino acids. Germline CDR1 is MNHNY and CDR2 is SVGAGI (reference sequence). Trimming cost V 9 bases and J 0 bases, with 12 bases left between them. The DNA for the CDR3 is TGTGCCAGTTGGGGGCAGAATAGCAATCAGCCCCAGCATTTT. Protein sequence: CASWGQNSNQPQHF.

In this sample, this clone turned up a few times. This chain uses TRBV4-3 with TRBJ1-4; maybe TRBD1 (5 bases). Trimming pared 0 bases from V and 7 bases from J, leaving 15 bases between. The CDR3 is 16 amino acids. The germline CDR1 and CDR2 sequences are LGHNA and YSLEER. The CDR3 spells CASSQEVSGRVEKLFF. DNA of the CDR3: TGCGCCAGCAGCCAAGAGGTGTCAGGGAGGGTTGAAAAACTGTTTTTT.

This rearrangement joins TRBV6-5 to TRBJ2-1, with 7 bases matching TRBD1. V lost 0 bases and J lost 4; bases outside the gene matches: 3. Germline V gene sequence: CDR1 MNHEY, CDR2 SVGAGI. This CDR3 is 15 amino acids long. CDR3 amino acids: CASSYSGQLYNEQFF. CDR3 DNA: TGTGCCAGCAGTTACTCGGGACAGCTATACAATGAGCAGTTCTTC.

The rearrangement uses TRBV30 and TRBJ1-2; 8 nucleotides match TRBD1. This CDR3 region has 19 residues. The germline CDR1 and CDR2 sequences are GTSNPN and SVGIG (reference sequence). The ends lost 3 bases at V and 3 bases at J; junction bases unmatched: 21. CDR3 DNA: TGTGCCTGGAGCCCAGGGGGCCCAAGGGTTTTGTCCAGATACTATGGCTACACCTTC. Amino acid sequence: CAWSPGGPRVLSRYYGYTF. Together with reference TRBV30 and TRBJ1-2, the CDR3 gives the full variable domain: SQTIHQWPATLVQPVGSPLSLECTVEGTSNPNLYWYRQAAGRGLQLLFYSVGIGQISSEVPQNLSASRPQDRQFILSSKKLLLSDSGFYLCAWSPGGPRVLSRYYGYTFGSGTRLTVV.